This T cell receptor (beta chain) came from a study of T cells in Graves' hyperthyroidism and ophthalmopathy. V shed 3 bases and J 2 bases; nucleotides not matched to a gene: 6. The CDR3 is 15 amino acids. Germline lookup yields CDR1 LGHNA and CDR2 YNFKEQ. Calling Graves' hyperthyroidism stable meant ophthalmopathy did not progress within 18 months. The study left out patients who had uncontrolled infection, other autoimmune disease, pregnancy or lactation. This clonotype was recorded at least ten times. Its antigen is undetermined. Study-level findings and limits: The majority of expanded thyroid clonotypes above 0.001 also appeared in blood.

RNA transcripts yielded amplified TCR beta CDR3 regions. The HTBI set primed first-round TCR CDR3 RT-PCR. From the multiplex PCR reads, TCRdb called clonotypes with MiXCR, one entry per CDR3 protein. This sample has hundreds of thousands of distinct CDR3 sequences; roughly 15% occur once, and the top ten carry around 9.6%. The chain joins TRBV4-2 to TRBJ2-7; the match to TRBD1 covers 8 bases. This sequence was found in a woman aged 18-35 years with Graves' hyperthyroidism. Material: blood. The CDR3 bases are TGTGCCAGCAGCCAGTCGGACAGGGTAGCCTACGAGCAGTACTTC. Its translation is CASSQSDRVAYEQYF.